These T cell receptor beta chains were read from a single sample in a study of blood T cell repertoires in COVID-19. TCRdb's copy holds only in-frame clones and misses some; the assay was immunoSEQ multiplex PCR. The repertoire includes 140,000 to 150,000 clones, approximately 85% of them detected once, and 1.8% sits in the top ten. The source material was peripheral blood. The receptors shown here come from a man in his 70s with acute or convalescent COVID-19. CDR3s include the opening cysteine and the closing phenylalanine or tryptophan. Each record gives: J gene, D gene, clone size, V gene, CDR3 DNA, CDR3 protein. The D gene is left open where the match is weak. Size values are once, few and many counts, or a class for expanded clones, and some rows have none.

j_call: TRBJ1-2
d_call: NA
clone_size: NA
v_call: TRBV5-1
cdr3_nt: TGCGCCAGCAGCTTGGATAGGCAGGGCGGAGGCTACACCTTC
cdr3_aa: CASSLDRQGGGYTF

j_call: TRBJ2-7
d_call: TRBD1
clone_size: few
v_call: TRBV6-1
cdr3_nt: TGTGCCAGCAGTGAAACCAGGGGGCCCTACGAGCAGTACTTC
cdr3_aa: CASSETRGPYEQYF

j_call: TRBJ2-1
d_call: TRBD2
clone_size: NA
v_call: TRBV19
cdr3_nt: TGTGCCAGTACCCAAGGGACTAGCGGGAGGGCTGCGCAGTTCTTC
cdr3_aa: CASTQGTSGRAAQFF

j_call: TRBJ1-3
d_call: NA
clone_size: NA
v_call: TRBV27
cdr3_nt: TGTGCCAGCAGTCCTAATCCAGGGGTTGGAAACACCATATATTTT
cdr3_aa: CASSPNPGVGNTIYF

j_call: TRBJ1-6
d_call: TRBD1
clone_size: once
v_call: TRBV9
cdr3_nt: TGTGCCAGCAGCGCAACAGGGGGCAGTTCACCCCTCCACTTT
cdr3_aa: CASSATGGSSPLHF

j_call: TRBJ2-1
d_call: TRBD2
clone_size: NA
v_call: TRBV28
cdr3_nt: TGTGCCAGCAGTGCTACTAGCGGGAGCTCCTACAATGAGCAGTTCTTC
cdr3_aa: CASSATSGSSYNEQFF

j_call: TRBJ2-1
d_call: TRBD2
clone_size: NA
v_call: TRBV5-8
cdr3_nt: TGTGCCAGCAGCTTGACTAGCGGGGCCCTCTCCTACAATGAGCAGTTCTTC
cdr3_aa: CASSLTSGALSYNEQFF

j_call: TRBJ1-2
d_call: NA
clone_size: NA
v_call: TRBV15
cdr3_nt: TGTGCCACCAGCGCGGGCCCTAACTATGGCTACACCTTC
cdr3_aa: CATSAGPNYGYTF

j_call: TRBJ2-1
d_call: NA
clone_size: once
v_call: TRBV15
cdr3_nt: TGTGCCACCAGCAGAGATACAGGGAATGAGCAGTTCTTC
cdr3_aa: CATSRDTGNEQFF

j_call: TRBJ2-5
d_call: TRBD2
clone_size: NA
v_call: TRBV9
cdr3_nt: TGTGCCAGCAGCCCGACGGGGGGGGGCTCCGGGGAGACCCAGTACTTC
cdr3_aa: CASSPTGGGSGETQYF

j_call: TRBJ2-3
d_call: TRBD2
clone_size: NA
v_call: TRBV7-3
cdr3_nt: TGTGCCAGCAGCACCTCTGGGCTAGCGGGCGTCACAGATACGCAGTATTTT
cdr3_aa: CASSTSGLAGVTDTQYF

j_call: TRBJ2-3
d_call: TRBD2
clone_size: few
v_call: TRBV11-2
cdr3_nt: TGTGCCAGCAGCTTTTTAGCGGGACACACAGATACGCAGTATTTT
cdr3_aa: CASSFLAGHTDTQYF

j_call: TRBJ2-1
d_call: TRBD1
clone_size: NA
v_call: TRBV11-2
cdr3_nt: TGTGCCAGCAGCTTATTCCAGGGGGCGCAGAATGAGCAGTTCTTC
cdr3_aa: CASSLFQGAQNEQFF

j_call: TRBJ1-4
d_call: NA
clone_size: once
v_call: TRBV7-9
cdr3_nt: TGTGCCAGCAGCTTAATGGCAGATAATGAAAAACTGTTTTTT
cdr3_aa: CASSLMADNEKLFF

j_call: TRBJ2-3
d_call: NA
clone_size: NA
v_call: TRBV5-1
cdr3_nt: TGCGCCAGCAGCTTAATTGGCGGAGTTTCGATTCGCACAGATACGCAGTATTTT
cdr3_aa: CASSLIGGVSIRTDTQYF

j_call: TRBJ1-4
d_call: NA
clone_size: NA
v_call: TRBV4-1
cdr3_nt: TGCGCCAGCAGAAAGGGGGGGACTAATGAAAAACTGTTTTTT
cdr3_aa: CASRKGGTNEKLFF

j_call: TRBJ1-1
d_call: TRBD1
clone_size: NA
v_call: TRBV3-1/TRBV3-2
cdr3_nt: TGTGCCAGCAGCCAAGGATTGGGACAGCTTTCTCAAGCTTTCTTT
cdr3_aa: CASSQGLGQLSQAFF

j_call: TRBJ1-3
d_call: NA
clone_size: NA
v_call: TRBV28
cdr3_nt: TGTGCCAGCACCTACAGGGTGACTGGAAACACCATATATTTT
cdr3_aa: CASTYRVTGNTIYF

j_call: TRBJ1-1
d_call: TRBD1
clone_size: NA
v_call: TRBV5-1
cdr3_nt: TGCGCCAGCAGCCCCCAGGGGGCTGGTCTCACTGAAGCTTTCTTT
cdr3_aa: CASSPQGAGLTEAFF

j_call: TRBJ2-7
d_call: NA
clone_size: NA
v_call: TRBV3-1/TRBV3-2
cdr3_nt: TGTGCCAGCAGCCAAGGAAACGCTAGAGGCTCCTACGAGCAGTACTTC
cdr3_aa: CASSQGNARGSYEQYF

j_call: TRBJ1-6
d_call: NA
clone_size: NA
v_call: TRBV19
cdr3_nt: TGTGCCAGTAGTATTTACAGTAATTCACCCCTCCACTTT
cdr3_aa: CASSIYSNSPLHF

j_call: TRBJ1-5
d_call: NA
clone_size: few
v_call: TRBV7-8
cdr3_nt: TGTGCCAGCAGCGGCTGGGGCTGGGGCAATCAGCCCCAGCATTTT
cdr3_aa: CASSGWGWGNQPQHF

j_call: TRBJ2-7
d_call: TRBD1
clone_size: NA
v_call: TRBV5-6
cdr3_nt: TGTGCCAGCAGCACTCCGGGACAGGGTTACGAGCAGTACTTC
cdr3_aa: CASSTPGQGYEQYF

j_call: TRBJ2-3
d_call: NA
clone_size: NA
v_call: TRBV11-2
cdr3_nt: TGTGCCAGCAGCACCCCGACTGGCACAGATACGCAGTATTTT
cdr3_aa: CASSTPTGTDTQYF

j_call: TRBJ2-1
d_call: TRBD2
clone_size: NA
v_call: TRBV5-1
cdr3_nt: TGCGCCAGCAGCCCGGGACTAGCGGGGGAGAGCTCCTACAATGAGCAGTTCTTC
cdr3_aa: CASSPGLAGESSYNEQFF

j_call: TRBJ2-7
d_call: TRBD2
clone_size: once
v_call: TRBV5-4
cdr3_nt: TGTGCCAGCAGCTTGAGAGTAGCGGGAGGGGAAGAGCAGTACTTC
cdr3_aa: CASSLRVAGGEEQYF

j_call: TRBJ1-5
d_call: NA
clone_size: NA
v_call: TRBV6-1
cdr3_nt: TGTGCCAGCAGTGCGGCGGGGATTACGGGCAATCAGCCCCAGCATTTT
cdr3_aa: CASSAAGITGNQPQHF

j_call: TRBJ2-7
d_call: TRBD2
clone_size: NA
v_call: TRBV3-1/TRBV3-2
cdr3_nt: TGTGCCAGCAGCCGTAGCGGGGGCTCTACCTACGAGCAGTACTTC
cdr3_aa: CASSRSGGSTYEQYF

j_call: TRBJ1-2
d_call: TRBD1
clone_size: NA
v_call: TRBV6-5
cdr3_nt: TGTGCCAGCAGATCCGGACAGGGGGGTAACTATGGCTACACCTTC
cdr3_aa: CASRSGQGGNYGYTF

j_call: TRBJ2-1
d_call: TRBD2
clone_size: NA
v_call: TRBV13
cdr3_nt: TGTGCCAGCAGCACCTCCCAGCGGGGGACCTACAATGAGCAGTTCTTC
cdr3_aa: CASSTSQRGTYNEQFF

j_call: TRBJ2-7
d_call: TRBD1
clone_size: NA
v_call: TRBV6-6
cdr3_nt: TGTGCCAGCAGGACAGGGGGGTCCTACGAGCAGTACTTC
cdr3_aa: CASRTGGSYEQYF

j_call: TRBJ1-5
d_call: TRBD1
clone_size: NA
v_call: TRBV5-1
cdr3_nt: TGCGCCAGCAGCACCACAGGGGGCAACAATCAGCCCCAGCATTTT
cdr3_aa: CASSTTGGNNQPQHF

j_call: TRBJ2-1
d_call: TRBD2
clone_size: NA
v_call: TRBV7-2
cdr3_nt: TGTGCCAGCAGCGGGACTAGCGGGAGTCATGAGCAGTTCTTC
cdr3_aa: CASSGTSGSHEQFF

j_call: TRBJ1-2
d_call: TRBD1
clone_size: once
v_call: TRBV2
cdr3_nt: TGTGCCAGCACCGCACAGGGGGTGGGCTATGGCTACACCTTC
cdr3_aa: CASTAQGVGYGYTF

j_call: TRBJ2-5
d_call: NA
clone_size: NA
v_call: TRBV7-9
cdr3_nt: TGTGCCAGCAGCTTAACGACGGGGATTTATGCGGAGACCCAGTACTTC
cdr3_aa: CASSLTTGIYAETQYF

j_call: TRBJ1-5
d_call: TRBD1
clone_size: NA
v_call: TRBV19
cdr3_nt: TGTGCCAGTAGTCCGCGGACAGGGCAGCGCAATCAGCCCCAGCATTTT
cdr3_aa: CASSPRTGQRNQPQHF

j_call: TRBJ2-5
d_call: NA
clone_size: NA
v_call: TRBV9
cdr3_nt: TGTGCCAGCAGCCCTCAAAAAGGGGTGAAAGAGACCCAGTACTTC
cdr3_aa: CASSPQKGVKETQYF

j_call: TRBJ2-3
d_call: NA
clone_size: NA
v_call: TRBV11-1
cdr3_nt: TGTGCCAGCAGCTTAGATCAGGGCAGACGAGTAGATACGCAGTATTTT
cdr3_aa: CASSLDQGRRVDTQYF

j_call: TRBJ1-2
d_call: TRBD1
clone_size: NA
v_call: TRBV19
cdr3_nt: TGTGCCAGTACGGATCAGGACAGGGCCTTCACCTATGGCTACACCTTC
cdr3_aa: CASTDQDRAFTYGYTF

j_call: TRBJ1-1
d_call: NA
clone_size: NA
v_call: TRBV18
cdr3_nt: TGTGCCAGCTCACCAACCTTGGGAGGGGGGAACACTGAAGCTTTCTTT
cdr3_aa: CASSPTLGGGNTEAFF

j_call: TRBJ1-2
d_call: NA
clone_size: NA
v_call: TRBV5-1
cdr3_nt: TGCGCCAGCAGTGCGGCGGAGTATGGCTACACCTTC
cdr3_aa: CASSAAEYGYTF

j_call: TRBJ2-7
d_call: NA
clone_size: NA
v_call: TRBV7-2
cdr3_nt: TGTGCCAGCAGCTCAGCCTCCTCCTCCGGTCCGACCTACGAGCAGTACTTC
cdr3_aa: CASSSASSSGPTYEQYF

j_call: TRBJ2-2
d_call: TRBD2
clone_size: NA
v_call: TRBV5-4
cdr3_nt: TGTGCCAGCAGCTCCCCCCCCCTAGCGGGAGGGTCCGGGGAGCTGTTTTTT
cdr3_aa: CASSSPPLAGGSGELFF

j_call: TRBJ1-2
d_call: NA
clone_size: NA
v_call: TRBV6-5
cdr3_nt: TGTGCCAGCAGGGTCGGTCCTGGCTACACCTTC
cdr3_aa: CASRVGPGYTF

j_call: TRBJ1-1
d_call: TRBD1
clone_size: NA
v_call: TRBV12-5
cdr3_nt: TGTGCTAGTGGTCCCGGACAGGGGAAGGCGAACACTGAAGCTTTCTTT
cdr3_aa: CASGPGQGKANTEAFF

j_call: TRBJ1-1
d_call: TRBD1
clone_size: NA
v_call: TRBV3-1/TRBV3-2
cdr3_nt: TGTGCCAGCAAGGGACAGGGAGACACTGAAGCTTTCTTT
cdr3_aa: CASKGQGDTEAFF

j_call: TRBJ1-1
d_call: NA
clone_size: NA
v_call: TRBV27
cdr3_nt: TGTGCCAGCATCAACAGGAACACTGAAGCTTTCTTT
cdr3_aa: CASINRNTEAFF

j_call: TRBJ1-1
d_call: NA
clone_size: once
v_call: TRBV19
cdr3_nt: TGTGCCAGTAGAAGGGGTCCGAACACTGAAGCTTTCTTT
cdr3_aa: CASRRGPNTEAFF

j_call: TRBJ1-4
d_call: TRBD1
clone_size: NA
v_call: TRBV4-2
cdr3_nt: TGTGCCAGCAGATTTCAGGGGGCGCTTGGAGAAAAACTGTTTTTT
cdr3_aa: CASRFQGALGEKLFF

j_call: TRBJ1-4
d_call: NA
clone_size: once
v_call: TRBV5-1
cdr3_nt: TGCGCCAGCAGCTTACAGTCGTCCGCGGAAAAACTGTTTTTT
cdr3_aa: CASSLQSSAEKLFF

j_call: TRBJ1-1
d_call: TRBD1
clone_size: NA
v_call: TRBV6-5
cdr3_nt: TGTGCCACCATATTGGGACAGGGGATCACTGAAGCTTTCTTT
cdr3_aa: CATILGQGITEAFF

j_call: TRBJ2-5
d_call: NA
clone_size: NA
v_call: TRBV21-1
cdr3_nt: TGTGCCAGCAGGCCAGGCAGACTAGCGGAAGAGACCCAGTACTTC
cdr3_aa: CASRPGRLAEETQYF

j_call: TRBJ2-2
d_call: NA
clone_size: NA
v_call: TRBV11-3
cdr3_nt: TGTGCCAGCAGCTCCGACTCTGGGGAGCTGTTTTTT
cdr3_aa: CASSSDSGELFF